Presented here are 30 T cell receptor beta chains from one specimen sequenced in a study of control samples from healthy donors and cancer patients. Sequencing used immunoSEQ multiplex PCR; TCRdb keeps in-frame clones, though not all of them. The repertoire consists of under 150,000 clones, with 88% occurring once and the leading ten covering 2.3%. Input material: blood. These receptors were taken from a woman aged 65 to 85 in good health.

The CDR3 protein is CASSLVPYGQPHEKLFF. CDR3 sequence (DNA): TGTGCCAGCAGCTTAGTTCCTTACGGACAGCCACATGAAAAACTGTTTTTT. This rearrangement joins TRBV11-2 to TRBJ1-4, with a possible D match to TRBD1 (6 bases). The V and J ends lost 1 base and 6 bases respectively, with 18 bases between them. CDR1 and CDR2 from the germline V gene are SGHAT and FQNNGV. The CDR3 is made up of 17 amino acids.

The genes are TRBV5-1 and TRBJ2-1; D may be TRBD1 (5 bases). Trimming pared 3 bases from V and 6 bases from J, leaving 10 bases between. This CDR3 has 13 residues. Germline V lookup: CDR1 SGHRS, CDR2 YFSETQ. The CDR3 is CASSSRQINEQFF. CDR3 DNA sequence: TGCGCCAGCAGCTCAAGACAGATCAATGAGCAGTTCTTC. Using reference TRBV5-1 and TRBJ2-1 for the parts outside the CDR3, the full variable domain is KAGVTQTPRYLIKTRGQQVTLSCSPISGHRSVSWYQQTPGQGLQFLFEYFSETQRNKGNFPGRFSGRQFSNSRSEMNVSTLELGDSALYLCASSSRQINEQFFGPGTRLTVL.

V and J are TRBV6-6 and TRBJ1-1; D ambiguous. The V end lost 0 bases, the J end lost 0 bases, and 8 bases lay between the germline ends. CDR1 and CDR2 from the germline V gene are MNHNY and SVGAGI (reference sequence). The CDR3 is made up of 15 amino acids. CDR3 protein: CASSYSVSMNTEAFF. The CDR3, as DNA: TGTGCCAGCAGTTACTCGGTCAGCATGAACACTGAAGCTTTCTTT.

The V gene is TRBV24-1, the J gene TRBJ1-2; 11 nucleotides agree with TRBD1. CDR3 size: 16 residues. In germline, CDR1 is KGHDR, CDR2 SFDVKD. Losses at the gene ends were 4 bases for V and 10 bases for J; bases not matched to a gene: 13. The CDR3 region has the DNA TGTGCCACCAGTGAACCTAGGACAGGGGGCTTGGATGACTACACCTTC. Translated: CATSEPRTGGLDDYTF.

V and J are TRBV7-9 and TRBJ1-5; D ambiguous. Per the germline V gene, CDR1 is SEHNR and CDR2 is FQNEAQ (reference sequence). This CDR3 is built from 12 residues. Trimming shortened V by 4 bases and J by 4 bases, and 5 bases separated the two germline ends. CDR3 in DNA: TGTGCCAGCAGCTCGACAAATCAGCCCCAGCATTTT. It specifies CASSSTNQPQHF.

CDR3 DNA: TGTGCCAGCTCACCGTCCAAGGGACAGGATAGGGCTGAAGCTTTCTTT. Translated, it gives CASSPSKGQDRAEAFF. The V gene is TRBV18, the J gene TRBJ1-1, with 8 bases identical to TRBD1. The CDR3 has 16 amino acids. Germline assignment: CDR1 KGHSH and CDR2 LQKENI. J gave up 6 bases and V 3 bases, and 12 bases lay outside the gene matches.

The rearrangement joins TRBV10-1 to TRBJ2-2; D remains ambiguous. The ends were cut back, 6 bases at V and 2 bases at J, with 7 bases in the middle. Looked up from germline, CDR1 is WNHNN and CDR2 is SYGVQD (reference sequence). There are 13 residues in the CDR3. The CDR3 nucleotides are TGCGCCAGCAGCCTACATAACACCGGGGAGCTGTTTTTT. Amino acid sequence: CASSLHNTGELFF.

This chain links TRBV12-3 or TRBV12-4 with TRBJ1-6; unclear D gene. The CDR3 sequence is 13 residues long. Trimming pared 3 bases from V and 6 bases from J, leaving 6 bases between. The CDR3 is CASSFSFNSPLHF. As DNA, the CDR3 is TGTGCCAGCAGTTTCAGTTTTAATTCACCCCTCCACTTT.

The V gene is TRBV29-1, the J gene TRBJ1-1, with 9 bases aligning to TRBD1. This CDR3 region has 14 residues. After removal of 5 bases from V and 1 base from J, the junction contained 5 bases not matched to a gene. The germline gives CDR1 SQVTM, CDR2 ANQGSEA. The CDR3 loop reads CSVTTGGPNTEAFF. CDR3 sequence (DNA): TGCAGCGTTACGACAGGGGGTCCGAACACTGAAGCTTTCTTT.

Note on this clone: The sample carries other DNA sequences with the same CDR3. The chain joins TRBV5-1 to TRBJ2-1; D is perhaps TRBD1 (6 bases). Per the germline V gene, CDR1 is SGHRS and CDR2 is YFSETQ. V gave up 0 bases and J gave up 4 bases, with 8 bases separating them. The CDR3 is 14 amino acids. The DNA for the CDR3 is TGCGCCAGCAGCTTGGAAGGGGGATACAATGAGCAGTTCTTC. Its protein is CASSLEGGYNEQFF.

The V and J genes are TRBV10-2 and TRBJ2-1; TRBD2 is a possible D gene (6 bases). There are 15 residues in the CDR3. Germline CDR1 WSHSY, CDR2 SAAADI. V dropped 6 bases and J dropped 9 bases, with 21 bases sitting between them. DNA of the CDR3: TGCGCCAGCAGCGCGGGGAGACGGACGCAGGGTGAGCAGTTCTTC. It is translated as CASSAGRRTQGEQFF.

This clone was picked up one time. The V call is TRBV3-1 (or the pseudogene TRBV3-2), the J call TRBJ1-2, with 11 bases identical to TRBD1. After removal of 5 bases from V and 4 bases from J, the junction contained 6 bases not matched to a gene. This CDR3 spans 15 amino acids. Germline loops: CDR1 LGHDT, CDR2 YNNKEL (reference sequence). The CDR3 DNA follows: TGTGCCAGCAGCTCCCGGGACAGGGGGGTCTATGGCTACACCTTC. It encodes CASSSRDRGVYGYTF.

This chain connects TRBV15 to TRBJ2-5; tentatively, D is TRBD1 (6 bases). In germline, CDR1 is LNHNV, CDR2 YYDKDF (reference sequence). V lost 0 bases and J lost 0, with 23 bases in between. This CDR3 spans 20 amino acids. The CDR3 region is CATSRERLRAGVKYQETQYF. The CDR3 coding sequence is TGTGCCACCAGCAGAGAGCGTCTCCGGGCAGGGGTTAAGTACCAAGAGACCCAGTACTTC.

This chain joins TRBV9 and TRBJ2-1; TRBD2 matches 9 bases. This CDR3 has 16 residues. CDR1 and CDR2 from the germline V gene are SGDLS and YYNGEE. Trimming took 0 bases from V and 2 from J; bases not matched to a gene: 3. CDR3 sequence: CASSVGRGGTYNEQFF. Written as DNA, the CDR3 is TGTGCCAGCAGCGTAGGGCGGGGGGGGACCTACAATGAGCAGTTCTTC. Full variable domain (remainder filled in from reference TRBV9 and TRBJ2-1): DSGVTQTPKHLITATGQRVTLRCSPRSGDLSVYWYQQSLDQGLQFLIQYYNGEERAKGNILERFSAQQFPDLHSELNLSSLELGDSALYFCASSVGRGGTYNEQFFGPGTRLTVL.

This sequence joins TRBV7-2 and TRBJ1-2, with 7 bases aligning to TRBD1. The V gene's germline CDR1 is SGHTA and CDR2 FQGNSA. V shed 5 bases and J 6 bases; nucleotides not matched to a gene: 9. The CDR3 is 14 amino acids. CDR3 protein: CASSMRDRVDGYTF. As DNA, the CDR3 is TGTGCCAGCAGCATGCGAGACAGGGTCGATGGCTACACCTTC.

The J gene is TRBJ1-2, the V gene TRBV9; D is uncertain. The CDR3 is 12 amino acids. V gave up 4 bases and J gave up 5 bases, with 9 bases separating them. Germline V gives CDR1 SGDLS, CDR2 YYNGEE. Here the CDR3 reads CASSKTPYGYTF. In DNA, the CDR3 is TGTGCCAGCAGCAAGACCCCGTATGGCTACACCTTC.

This chain uses TRBV24-1 with TRBJ2-5; tentatively, D is TRBD1 or TRBD2 (6 bases each). CDR3 size: 13 residues. CDR1 is KGHDR, CDR2 SFDVKD, per germline. The ends were cut back, 2 bases at V and 11 bases at J, with 14 bases in the middle. This CDR3 reads CATSDSRDNVQYF. The CDR3 region has the DNA TGTGCCACCAGTGATTCGCGGGACAACGTGCAGTACTTC.

This sequence joins TRBV11-2 and TRBJ1-2; unclear D gene. Trimming stripped 0 bases from V and 8 bases from J, with 10 bases between. This CDR3 region has 13 residues. CDR1 and CDR2 (germline): SGHAT, FQNNGV. The CDR3 region is CASSLDRRRGYTF. Written as DNA, the CDR3 is TGTGCCAGCAGCTTAGATAGGCGACGAGGCTACACCTTC.

This clone showed up just once. The rearrangement joins TRBV19 to TRBJ2-2; TRBD1 matches 8 bases. The V gene end was trimmed by 0 bases and the J gene end by 2 bases; junction bases not matched to a gene: 5. The germline V gene has CDR1 LNHDA and CDR2 SQIVND (reference sequence). This CDR3 is built from 17 residues. CDR3 sequence reads: CASSIDPGQVNTGELFF. The CDR3 nucleotides read TGTGCCAGTAGTATAGACCCGGGACAGGTCAACACCGGGGAGCTGTTTTTT.

The rearrangement joins TRBV5-4 to TRBJ2-3, with 8 bases fitting TRBD1. J lost 0 bases, V lost 1 base, and 10 bases had no gene match. The CDR3 extends over 18 amino acids. From germline, CDR1 is SGHNT and CDR2 YYREEE (reference sequence). Written as DNA, the CDR3 is TGTGCCAGCAGCTTGCCGACTCAGGGGGCGGGTAGCACAGATACGCAGTATTTT. It specifies CASSLPTQGAGSTDTQYF.

The V gene is TRBV3-1 (or the pseudogene TRBV3-2), the J gene TRBJ2-2; D possibly corresponds to TRBD1 (5 bases). The CDR3 covers 12 residues. The germline V gene has CDR1 LGHDT and CDR2 YNNKEL (reference sequence). With 8 bases removed from V and 6 bases from J, the gap between germline ends came to 10 bases. CDR3 nucleotides: TGTGCCAGCGGTTGGACACCCGGGGAGCTGTTTTTT. It translates to CASGWTPGELFF.

The chain employs TRBV3-1 (or the pseudogene TRBV3-2) and TRBJ1-5, with D unresolved. Germline lookup yields CDR1 LGHDT and CDR2 YNNKEL (reference sequence). The CDR3 extends over 15 amino acids. Trimming left V 0 bases short and J 9 bases short, with 15 bases between. The CDR3 nucleotides read TGTGCCAGCAGCCAAGATCAGGCCAGCCCGCGGCCCCAGCATTTT. As protein: CASSQDQASPRPQHF.

The DNA of the CDR3 is TGTGCCAGCAGCCACTATAGCGGGGACAGCACAGATACGCAGTATTTT. Translating it yields CASSHYSGDSTDTQYF. The chain links TRBV3-1 (or the pseudogene TRBV3-2) to TRBJ2-3; the match to TRBD2 covers 8 bases. There are 16 residues in the CDR3. J was trimmed by 0 bases and V by 3 bases; bases with no gene match: 5. The germline CDR1 and CDR2 sequences are LGHDT and YNNKEL (reference sequence).

The CDR3 protein is CASSAAGEGNEQFF. The DNA for the CDR3 is TGTGCCAGCAGTGCAGCGGGGGAGGGCAATGAGCAGTTCTTC. The genes are TRBV27 and TRBJ2-1; 8 bases match TRBD2. In germline, CDR1 is MNHEY, CDR2 SMNVEV (reference sequence). The CDR3 has 14 residues. V was pared by 5 bases and J by 6 bases, with 6 bases of the junction left unmatched.

This rearrangement joins TRBV9 to TRBJ2-2, with 9 bases matching TRBD1. The CDR3 is 16 residues long. V was clipped by 4 bases and J by 7 bases; unmatched bases: 11. CDR1 SGDLS and CDR2 YYNGEE come from the germline V gene. CDR3 bases: TGTGCCAGCAGCCCACGGACAGGGGTGTTAGGCGGGGAGCTGTTTTTT. Protein: CASSPRTGVLGGELFF. Drawing the rest from reference TRBV9 and TRBJ2-2, the complete variable domain is DSGVTQTPKHLITATGQRVTLRCSPRSGDLSVYWYQQSLDQGLQFLIQYYNGEERAKGNILERFSAQQFPDLHSELNLSSLELGDSALYFCASSPRTGVLGGELFFGEGSRLTVL.

A single count supports this clone. The gene calls are TRBV7-2 and TRBJ2-2; TRBD1 aligns across 7 bases. Germline loops: CDR1 SGHTA, CDR2 FQGNSA. CDR3 length: 13 amino acids. Germline trimming cut 5 bases from V and 7 bases from J; bases unmatched to any gene: 4. DNA for the CDR3: TGTGCCAGCAGCCCAGGACAGGTCGGGGAGCTGTTTTTT. As protein: CASSPGQVGELFF.

J is TRBJ1-4 and V is TRBV3-1 (or the pseudogene TRBV3-2); D remains ambiguous. CDR3 size: 13 residues. V lost 1 base and J 5 bases, leaving 5 bases between the germline ends. The germline CDR1 and CDR2 sequences are LGHDT and YNNKEL (reference sequence). The CDR3 loop is CASSQVSNEKLFF. CDR3 sequence (DNA): TGTGCCAGCAGCCAAGTGTCCAATGAAAAACTGTTTTTT.

This clone occurred once. The rearrangement links TRBV5-8 to TRBJ2-7; D remains ambiguous. The CDR3 spans 16 residues. Trimming shortened V by 3 bases and J by 9 bases, and 25 bases separated the two germline ends. Germline V CDR1 and CDR2: SGHTS, YDEGEE. This CDR3 reads CASSSPFEAHSTRQYF. CDR3 bases: TGTGCCAGCAGCTCGCCTTTCGAAGCTCACTCTACGAGGCAGTACTTC.

The DNA of the CDR3 is TGTGCCGCAAGGGTCGGTGGGCCCTACAATGAGCAGTTCTTC. Its translation is CAARVGGPYNEQFF. The V gene is TRBV7-2, the J gene TRBJ2-1, with D unresolved. The germline V gene has CDR1 SGHTA and CDR2 FQGNSA. The CDR3 runs to 14 residues. Trimming pared 11 bases from V and 2 bases from J, leaving 16 bases between.

The gene calls are TRBV7-9 and TRBJ2-3; D may match TRBD1 or TRBD2 (5 bases each). CDR1 is SEHNR, CDR2 FQNEAQ, per germline (reference sequence). The V and J ends lost 3 bases and 5 bases respectively, with 15 bases between them. The length of the CDR3 is 15 residues. CDR3 DNA sequence: TGTGCCAGCAGCTTGTTGAGGGGCAGAATAGATACGCAGTATTTT. Protein sequence: CASSLLRGRIDTQYF.